The 4 T cell receptor beta chains below come from one sample, sequenced in a study of vaccination effects on CD4 cells after COVID-19. The assay was immunoSEQ multiplex PCR, and TCRdb's table has in-frame clones only and misses some. Here the sample spans nearly 50,000 clones, under 85% being singletons. Once cultured for more than nine days, the cells underwent separation to obtain CD4+ T cells. Between March and December 2020, the person had a SARS-CoV-2 infection that PCR confirmed. Participants were given two doses of BNT162b2 or mRNA-1273 vaccine. Antigens for these TCRs are unknown. The sample consisted of CD4+ T cells from PBMCs cultured without peptide, taken after COVID-19 vaccination. The source of these receptors is a human donor who had a prior SARS-CoV-2 infection.

The chain carries TRBV7-9 and TRBJ2-5; D gene ambiguous. CDR3 length: 12 amino acids. V was clipped by 3 bases and J by 5 bases, with 7 bases between them. The V gene's germline CDR1 is SEHNR and CDR2 FQNEAQ (reference sequence). The CDR3 sequence: CASSFYLETQYF. The CDR3 nucleotides are TGTGCCAGCAGCTTTTATTTGGAGACCCAGTACTTC.

This clone was counted between two and nine times. Additional DNA sequences in this sample encode the identical CDR3. This chain joins TRBV6-5 and TRBJ1-3; D unresolved. The V gene lost 2 bases and the J gene lost 0 bases, with 5 bases spanning the gap. Germline CDR1 and CDR2: MNHEY and SVGAGI. This CDR3 spans 14 amino acids. CDR3 amino acids: CASSYDNSGNTIYF. The CDR3 bases are TGTGCCAGCAGTTACGATAACTCTGGAAACACCATATATTTT.

This chain connects TRBV6-2 or TRBV6-3 to TRBJ1-6; 9 bases are a match to TRBD1. Germline-derived CDR1 and CDR2 are MNHEY and SVGEGT. J lost 6 bases, V lost 8 bases, and 14 bases had no gene match. The length of the CDR3 is 17 residues. The CDR3 protein is CASGLQGASWSNSPLHF. The DNA for the CDR3 is TGTGCCAGCGGTTTACAGGGGGCGAGTTGGAGTAATTCACCCCTCCACTTT.

The rearrangement links TRBV7-2 to TRBJ2-5; 12 bases fit TRBD2. This CDR3 is 14 amino acids long. Trimming at V came to 4 bases and at J to 7 bases, leaving 4 bases not matched to a gene. Germline lookup yields CDR1 SGHTA and CDR2 FQGNSA. Here the CDR3 DNA reads TGTGCCAGCAGCTCGACTAGCGGGGGTGGGACCCAGTACTTC. As protein: CASSSTSGGGTQYF. Full variable domain (rest looked up from reference TRBV7-2 and TRBJ2-5): GAGVSQSPSNKVTEKGKDVELRCDPISGHTALYWYRQSLGQGLEFLIYFQGNSAPDKSGLPSDRFSAERTGGSVSTLTIQRTQQEDSAVYLCASSSTSGGGTQYFGPGTRLLVL.